Below, 7 T cell receptor beta chains from the same sample are listed, as sequenced in a study of blood T cell repertoires in COVID-19. Sequencing used immunoSEQ multiplex PCR; TCRdb keeps in-frame clones, though not all of them. Seen here are about 190,000 clones, roughly 90% observed once, and the top ten hold 0.62%. Sequencing was done on a sample of peripheral blood. The receptors were gathered from a man in his fifties or sixties with acute or convalescent COVID-19.

This clone has more than one count but fewer than ten. This sample includes further DNA sequences coding for the same CDR3. DNA of the CDR3: TGTGCCAGCAGTGAAGCGAGACTAGCGGGAGGGCTGGCAGATACGCAGTATTTT. Encoded protein: CASSEARLAGGLADTQYF. V is TRBV2 and J is TRBJ2-3; TRBD2 agrees at 14 bases. Per the germline V gene, CDR1 is SNHLY and CDR2 is FYNNEI. CDR3 size: 18 residues. V lost 0 bases to trimming and J lost 4 bases; unmatched junction nucleotides: 6.

This clone showed up just a few times. The genes are TRBV7-6 and TRBJ2-2; 11 bases align to TRBD2. Germline-derived CDR1 and CDR2 are SGHVS and FNYEAQ. The ends lost 1 base at V and 4 bases at J; junction bases unmatched: 8. The CDR3 has 18 residues. The CDR3 protein is CASSLVTSGSRGTGELFF. The CDR3 DNA reads TGTGCCAGCAGCTTAGTAACTAGCGGGAGTAGGGGCACCGGGGAGCTGTTTTTT.

This chain joins TRBV4-2 and TRBJ2-5, with TRBD2 matching 13 bases. Germline-derived CDR1 and CDR2 are LGHNA and YNFKEQ. V trimming: 4 bases; J trimming: 0 bases; junction bases outside the gene matches: 14. The CDR3 extends over 20 amino acids. The CDR3 DNA reads as TGTGCCAGCAGCCCCGGGAGAGGAGGAGGACTAGCGGGGGACCAAGAGACCCAGTACTTC. Translated, it gives CASSPGRGGGLAGDQETQYF.

The V gene is TRBV3-1 (or the pseudogene TRBV3-2), the J gene TRBJ2-6; 8 bases match TRBD1. Germline V CDR1 and CDR2: LGHDT, YNNKEL (reference sequence). V lost 3 bases, J lost 1 base, and 5 bases stayed unmatched. The CDR3 has 17 amino acids. CDR3 nucleotide sequence: TGTGCCAGCAGCCAGGAGCAGGGGGCGTCTGGGGCCAACGTCCTGACTTTC. This translates into CASSQEQGASGANVLTF.

V usage is TRBV27 and J usage is TRBJ2-7, with 10 positions matching TRBD2. The junction had 8 bases not matched to a gene; V was cut back by 8 bases and J by 1 base. CDR3 length: 15 amino acids. Germline values: CDR1 MNHEY, CDR2 SMNVEV (reference sequence). CDR3 DNA: TGTGCCAGCGCCGTAGCGGGAGGAGGGTCCTACGAGCAGTACTTC. It specifies CASAVAGGGSYEQYF.

The V call is TRBV6-5, the J call TRBJ1-1; the D gene is possibly TRBD1 (6 bases). CDR1 MNHEY and CDR2 SVGAGI come from the germline V gene. Trimming removed 6 bases from V and 0 bases from J, with 14 bases in between. The CDR3 extends over 15 amino acids. CDR3 sequence: CASRTPGQVNTEAFF. CDR3 nucleotides: TGTGCCAGCAGGACCCCGGGACAAGTGAACACTGAAGCTTTCTTT.

The V call is TRBV18, the J call TRBJ1-6; weak D call: TRBD1 (6 bases). CDR3 length: 15 residues. Germline V gene lookup returns CDR1 KGHSH and CDR2 LQKENI. V gave up 2 bases and J gave up 8 bases, with 13 bases separating them. CDR3 sequence: CASSPEARGHSPLHF. As DNA, the CDR3 is TGTGCCAGCTCACCAGAGGCCAGGGGTCATTCACCCCTCCACTTT.